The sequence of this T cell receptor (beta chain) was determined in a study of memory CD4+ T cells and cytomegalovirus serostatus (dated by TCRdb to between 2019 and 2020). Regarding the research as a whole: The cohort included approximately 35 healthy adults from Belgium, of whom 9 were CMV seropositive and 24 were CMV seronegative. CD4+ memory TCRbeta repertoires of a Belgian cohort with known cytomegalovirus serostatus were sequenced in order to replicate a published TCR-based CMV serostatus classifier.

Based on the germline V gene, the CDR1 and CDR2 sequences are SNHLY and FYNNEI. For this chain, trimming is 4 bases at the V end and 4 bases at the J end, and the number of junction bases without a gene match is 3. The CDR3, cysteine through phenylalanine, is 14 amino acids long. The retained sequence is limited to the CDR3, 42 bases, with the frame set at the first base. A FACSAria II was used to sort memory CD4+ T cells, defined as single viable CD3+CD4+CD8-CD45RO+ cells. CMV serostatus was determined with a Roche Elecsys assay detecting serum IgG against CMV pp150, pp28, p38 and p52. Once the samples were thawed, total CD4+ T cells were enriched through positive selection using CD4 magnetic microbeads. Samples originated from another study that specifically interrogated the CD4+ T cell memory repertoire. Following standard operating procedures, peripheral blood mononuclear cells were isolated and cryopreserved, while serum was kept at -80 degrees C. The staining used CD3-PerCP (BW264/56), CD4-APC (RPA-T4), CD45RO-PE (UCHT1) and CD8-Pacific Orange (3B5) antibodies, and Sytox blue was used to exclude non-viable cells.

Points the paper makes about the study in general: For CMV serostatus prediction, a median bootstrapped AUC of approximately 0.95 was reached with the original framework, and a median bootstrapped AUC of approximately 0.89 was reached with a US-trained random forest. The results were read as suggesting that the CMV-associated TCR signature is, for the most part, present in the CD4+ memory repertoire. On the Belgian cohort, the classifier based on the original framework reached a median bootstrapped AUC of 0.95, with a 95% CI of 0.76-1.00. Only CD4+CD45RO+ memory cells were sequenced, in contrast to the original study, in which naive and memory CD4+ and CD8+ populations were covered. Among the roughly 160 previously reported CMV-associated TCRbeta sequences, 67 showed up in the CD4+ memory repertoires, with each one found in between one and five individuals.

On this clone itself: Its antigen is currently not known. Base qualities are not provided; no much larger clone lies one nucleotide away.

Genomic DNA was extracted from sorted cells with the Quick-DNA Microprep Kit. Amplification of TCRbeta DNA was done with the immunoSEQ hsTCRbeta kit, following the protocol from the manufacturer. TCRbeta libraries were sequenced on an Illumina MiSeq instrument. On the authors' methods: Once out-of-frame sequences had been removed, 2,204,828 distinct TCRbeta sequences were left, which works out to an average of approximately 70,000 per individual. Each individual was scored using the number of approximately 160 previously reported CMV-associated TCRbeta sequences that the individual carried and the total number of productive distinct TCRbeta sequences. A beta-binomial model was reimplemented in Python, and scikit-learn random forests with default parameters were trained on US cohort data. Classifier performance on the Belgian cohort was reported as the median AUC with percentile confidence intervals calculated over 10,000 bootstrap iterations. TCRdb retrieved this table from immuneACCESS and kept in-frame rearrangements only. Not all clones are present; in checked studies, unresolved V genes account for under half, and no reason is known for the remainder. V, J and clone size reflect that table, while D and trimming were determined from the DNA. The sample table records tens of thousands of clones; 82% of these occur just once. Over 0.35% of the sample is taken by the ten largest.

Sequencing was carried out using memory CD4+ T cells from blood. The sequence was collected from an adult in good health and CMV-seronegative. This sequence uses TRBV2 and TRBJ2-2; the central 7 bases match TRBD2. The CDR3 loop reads CASSASSGTGELFF. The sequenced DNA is TGTGCCAGCAGTGCCTCTAGCGGCACCGGGGAGCTGTTTTTT.